The subject of this entry is one TCR beta chain. Its antigen remains unidentified. Base qualities are not recorded, but no much larger clone differs from it by a single base. Taken from the germline V gene (reference sequence), the CDR1 and CDR2 loops are DFQATT and SNEGSKA. The CDR3 contains 14 residues, cysteine and phenylalanine counted. The sequence is cut down to CDR3 DNA, 42 bases in frame from base 1. V loses 4 bases, J loses 0 bases, and the germline ends lie 9 bases apart. A patient counted as having stable Graves' hyperthyroidism if no progression to ophthalmopathy occurred over 18 months of follow-up. The hyperthyroidism patients were between 18 and 65 years old and newly diagnosed, with a disease duration of less than 2 months. Any patient with an uncontrolled infection, another autoimmune disease, pregnancy or lactation was excluded. Diagnoses were established on the basis of clinical symptoms, serum thyroxine and TRAb, thyroid ultrasound, and orbital computed tomography. Ficoll-Paque density gradient centrifugation was used to isolate PBMCs from approximately 11 ml of fresh peripheral blood. Total RNA was extracted with Trizol reagent, and quality was checked on an Agilent 2100 Bioanalyzer.

These data originate in a study of T cells in Graves' hyperthyroidism and ophthalmopathy (dated by TCRdb to between 2019 and 2020). With respect to the entire study: Peripheral blood samples were taken at initial diagnosis, before any treatment was given. Whether ophthalmopathy could be predicted prospectively was tested in an independent validation cohort made up of under 20 hyperthyroidism patients plus 17 patients who later progressed to ophthalmopathy. A discovery cohort of 95 to 100 patients, approximately 45 with Graves' ophthalmopathy and approximately 60 with stable Graves' hyperthyroidism, was used to find distinguishing TCR V-J signatures. The study also compared thyroid tissue and blood T-cell repertoires from more than five Graves' hyperthyroidism patients. The paper describes TCR Vbeta CDR3 sequencing of fewer than 150 peripheral blood samples, made up of roughly 45 ophthalmopathy patients, some 76 hyperthyroidism patients and about 17 progressor patients. After sampling, hyperthyroidism patients received methimazole starting at 30 mg daily, and ophthalmopathy patients received high-dose intravenous methylprednisolone. The 95 to 100 discovery patients were randomly divided into training and test sets at a 7:3 ratio. Beyond this particular receptor, the publication reports: In cross-validation, a model built on a 13 V-J signature told ophthalmopathy apart from stable hyperthyroidism with 85% to 90% sensitivity and about 81% specificity, and in testing the same model reached 80%/75%. Most expanded thyroid clonotypes (frequency above 0.001) were also found in blood, which suggests that blood repertoires may mirror thyroid immune responses. In validation, progression to ophthalmopathy was predicted by the model with 70.59% sensitivity and 72.22% specificity, a median of about 6.8 months before onset. No statistical method was used to set the sample size in advance, and investigators knew the group allocation.

Amplification of TCR beta CDR3 regions was carried out from RNA transcripts. A first-round RT-PCR of the TCR CDR3 used the HTBI primer set with the Qiagen OneStep RT-PCR kit. A second multiplex PCR round built the libraries, followed by size selection and purification. Sequencing of the libraries was done on an Illumina HiSeq2000 using paired-end 100 bp reads. The authors' analysis ran thus. SOAPnuke was used to process the raw data, with reads discarded if the reads contained adapters or uncalled bases, had a mean Phred below 15, or lacked an exact constant-primer or identifier match. COPE v1.2.5 was used to merge the high-quality paired reads, and each unique nucleotide sequence was defined as a clonotype. Clonotypes were aligned to IMGT TRBV, TRBD and TRBJ reference segments using MiTCR v1.1. The analysis was restricted to V-J combinations with a frequency above 0.0001, which together covered 99% to 99.2% of the repertoires. The TCS score was defined as F50 (clonal expansion) divided by E x V (chaos), with BLOSUM62-based TCRdist calculated between CDR3 peptides within each V-J. Welch's t-statistics and random forest reduced 500 to 650 V-J features to fewer than 15, which were used in a naive Bayes classifier (R e1071). Through fastp at Q25 and MiXCR, TCRdb rebuilt clones from the public reads, retaining in-frame beta chains. Identical CDR3 protein sequences are pooled into one entry, listed with their most common genes and DNA. It is TCRdb's table, rather than the study itself, that gives the V and J calls and clone size. The sample table holds 380,000 or so distinct CDR3 sequences, of which about a fifth were seen once. Roughly 3.5% of the sample is taken by the ten largest.

The material sequenced was blood. The source is a woman between 18 and 30 years old with Graves' hyperthyroidism. The rearranged chain carries TRBV20-1 and TRBJ1-4; there is no confident call for the D gene. The CDR3 amino acid sequence is: CSATKQPTNEKLFF. The DNA sequence is given as TGCAGTGCTACTAAACAGCCAACTAATGAAAAACTGTTTTTT.